This TCR beta chain appears in the sequencing data of a study of T cell clonality in common variable immunodeficiency. Germline CDR1 and CDR2: LNHDA and SQIVND (reference sequence). Trimming took 4 bases from V and 2 from J, leaving 12 bases between them. The length of the CDR3 is 14 residues. This clone was observed many times. The missing CDR3 end, 3 residues past where the read stops, is filled in from the germline J gene. Clones were sequenced by immunoSEQ multiplex PCR, and TCRdb holds only the in-frame ones, with some missing. The sample presents 45,000 to 55,000 clones, none singletons. This chain connects TRBV19 to TRBJ2-7, with D tentatively TRBD1 (6 bases). This clonotype was obtained from a person aged 18 to 70 in good health. Sequenced sample: peripheral blood mononuclear cells. CDR3 DNA, as far as it was read: TGTGCCAGTAGTAGCAGACAGGCAACCTACGAG. It codes for CASSSRQATYE. The full-length CDR3 reads as CASSSRQATYEQYF.